These T cell receptor beta chains were read from a single sample in a study of tumor-infiltrating lymphocytes in primary liver carcinoma. Each CDR3 protein gets one entry after TCRdb re-called the multiplex PCR reads with MiXCR. Of 20,000 or so distinct CDR3 sequences listed, 70% to 90% are singletons. Sequences were obtained from liver tumor tissue from sampling region 2. These receptors were taken from a woman in her twenties or thirties with primary liver carcinoma and hepatitis B virus infection. Both conserved end residues are part of each CDR3. Each record gives: clone size, J gene, D gene, V gene, CDR3 DNA, CDR3 protein. D genes are given only for firm matches. Size is stated for part of the rows, as once, few or many counts, or as a class when the clone is expanded.

clone size: NA
J gene: TRBJ2-4
D gene: TRBD1
V gene: TRBV11-1
CDR3 DNA: TGTGCCAGCAGCTTAGCCGGGACAGCTTATGACATCCAGTACTTC
CDR3 protein: CASSLAGTAYDIQYF

clone size: NA
J gene: TRBJ2-2
D gene: TRBD1
V gene: TRBV6-5
CDR3 DNA: TGTGCCAGCAGTCCGCAGACAGGGCTCACCGGGGAGCTGTTTTTC
CDR3 protein: CASSPQTGLTGELFF

clone size: NA
J gene: TRBJ2-7
D gene: TRBD1
V gene: TRBV28
CDR3 DNA: TGTGCCAGCAAGGGGGACAGGAATCCCTACAAGCAGTACTTC
CDR3 protein: CASKGDRNPYKQYF

clone size: NA
J gene: TRBJ2-5
D gene: NA
V gene: TRBV10-2
CDR3 DNA: TGCGCCAGCACTCCATCGGCGGGCTTCCAAGAGACCCGGTACTTC
CDR3 protein: CASTPSAGFQETRYF

clone size: once
J gene: TRBJ2-5
D gene: NA
V gene: TRBV29-1
CDR3 DNA: TGTAGCGTTGATACCGGATTGATAGAGACCCAGTACTTC
CDR3 protein: CSVDTGLIETQYF

clone size: NA
J gene: TRBJ2-7
D gene: NA
V gene: TRBV7-9
CDR3 DNA: TGTGCCAGCAGTCTAGTTGCGAGGGAGCAGTACTTC
CDR3 protein: CASSLVAREQYF

clone size: NA
J gene: TRBJ2-5
D gene: TRBD1
V gene: TRBV7-8
CDR3 DNA: TGTGCCATCAGCTTATTTCCATTACAGGGGTACCAAGAGACACAGTACTTC
CDR3 protein: CAISLFPLQGYQETQYF

clone size: NA
J gene: TRBJ2-3
D gene: NA
V gene: TRBV5-4
CDR3 DNA: TGTGCCAGCAACGTGGGCGGACACCCTCCACCCACAGATACGCAGTATTTT
CDR3 protein: CASNVGGHPPPTDTQYF

clone size: NA
J gene: TRBJ2-4
D gene: NA
V gene: TRBV11-1
CDR3 DNA: TGTGCCAGCAACTTAGCCGGGGCAGGTTATGGCATTCAGTATTTC
CDR3 protein: CASNLAGAGYGIQYF

clone size: NA
J gene: TRBJ2-2
D gene: NA
V gene: TRBV7-9
CDR3 DNA: TGTGCCAGCAGCTCACTTGGGAGAAACACCTGGGAGCTGCTTTTT
CDR3 protein: CASSSLGRNTWELLF

clone size: NA
J gene: TRBJ1-1
D gene: NA
V gene: TRBV29-1
CDR3 DNA: TGCAGTGTTTATCACAGTCCGATCACTGAAGCTTTCTTT
CDR3 protein: CSVYHSPITEAFF

clone size: once
J gene: TRBJ2-7
D gene: NA
V gene: TRBV4-2
CDR3 DNA: TGTGCCAGCAGCTCAGGGCCCTACGTCTACGAGCAGTACTTC
CDR3 protein: CASSSGPYVYEQYF

clone size: NA
J gene: TRBJ1-1
D gene: NA
V gene: TRBV28
CDR3 DNA: TGTGCCACTTTATCAGCTAGGTGGACTGAAGTTTTCTTT
CDR3 protein: CATLSARWTEVFF

clone size: NA
J gene: TRBJ2-5
D gene: TRBD1
V gene: TRBV6-5
CDR3 DNA: TGTGCCGGCAGTTGCTCGACAGGGCTAGGGACCCAGTACTTC
CDR3 protein: CAGSCSTGLGTQYF

clone size: NA
J gene: TRBJ2-7
D gene: NA
V gene: TRBV28
CDR3 DNA: TGTGCCATCAGTTCACGGGACTTTGGGACCTACGAGCAGTATTTC
CDR3 protein: CAISSRDFGTYEQYF

clone size: NA
J gene: TRBJ2-5
D gene: TRBD1
V gene: TRBV7-8
CDR3 DNA: TGTCCCAGCAGCTTATTTCCATTACAGGGGTACCAAGAGACCCAATACTTC
CDR3 protein: CPSSLFPLQGYQETQYF

clone size: many
J gene: TRBJ2-1
D gene: NA
V gene: TRBV4-2
CDR3 DNA: TGTGCCAGCAGCCAAGAAGCCCGGGGGAATGAGCAGTTCTTC
CDR3 protein: CASSQEARGNEQFF

clone size: NA
J gene: TRBJ2-3
D gene: NA
V gene: TRBV11-2
CDR3 DNA: TGTACCAGCAACTTAGCTTATAGCACATATACGCAGTATTTT
CDR3 protein: CTSNLAYSTYTQYF

clone size: few
J gene: TRBJ2-1
D gene: TRBD2
V gene: TRBV6-5
CDR3 DNA: TGTGCCAGCAGTCCCGGGACTAGCGGGAGGGCCGGCGCCTACAATGAGCAGTTCTTC
CDR3 protein: CASSPGTSGRAGAYNEQFF

clone size: NA
J gene: TRBJ2-5
D gene: TRBD2
V gene: TRBV10-2
CDR3 DNA: TGCGCCAGCAGTGAGTCGAGACCCAATTCCGGACTAGCGGGAGGAGAAGAGACCCAGTACTTC
CDR3 protein: CASSESRPNSGLAGGEETQYF